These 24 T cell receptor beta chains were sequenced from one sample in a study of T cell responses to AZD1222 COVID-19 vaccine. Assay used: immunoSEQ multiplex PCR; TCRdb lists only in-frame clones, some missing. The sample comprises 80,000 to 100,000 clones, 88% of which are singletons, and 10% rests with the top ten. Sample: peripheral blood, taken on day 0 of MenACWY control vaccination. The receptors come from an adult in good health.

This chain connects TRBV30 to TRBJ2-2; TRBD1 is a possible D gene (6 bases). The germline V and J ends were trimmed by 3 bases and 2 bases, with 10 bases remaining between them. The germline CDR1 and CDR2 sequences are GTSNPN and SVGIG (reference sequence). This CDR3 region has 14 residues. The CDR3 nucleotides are TGTGCCTGGAGGAGGGGGTTTAACACCGGGGAGCTGTTTTTT. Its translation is CAWRRGFNTGELFF.

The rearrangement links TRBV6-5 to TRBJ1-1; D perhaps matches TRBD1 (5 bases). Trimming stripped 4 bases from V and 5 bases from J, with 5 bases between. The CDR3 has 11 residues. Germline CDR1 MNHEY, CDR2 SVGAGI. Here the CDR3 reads CASSWGTEAFF. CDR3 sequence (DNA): TGTGCCAGCAGTTGGGGGACTGAAGCTTTCTTT.

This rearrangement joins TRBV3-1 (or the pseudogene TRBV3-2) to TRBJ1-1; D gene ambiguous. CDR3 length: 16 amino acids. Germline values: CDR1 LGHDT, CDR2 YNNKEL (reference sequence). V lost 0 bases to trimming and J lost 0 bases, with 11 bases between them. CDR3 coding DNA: TGTGCCAGCAGCCAAGATCGCGTAGGGCTGAACACTGAAGCTTTCTTT. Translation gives CASSQDRVGLNTEAFF.

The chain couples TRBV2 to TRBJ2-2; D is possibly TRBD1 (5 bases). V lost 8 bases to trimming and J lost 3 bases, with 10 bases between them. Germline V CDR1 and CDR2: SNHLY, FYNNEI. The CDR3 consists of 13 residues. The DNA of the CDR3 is TGTGCCAGCTGCCAGACAGACACCGGGGAGCTGTTTTTT. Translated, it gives CASCQTDTGELFF.

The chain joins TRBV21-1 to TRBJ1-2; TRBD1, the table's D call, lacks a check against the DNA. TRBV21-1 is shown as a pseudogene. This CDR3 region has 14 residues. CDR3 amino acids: CASREQGTPYGYTF. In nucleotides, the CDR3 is TGTGCCAGCAGAGAACAGGGCACCCCTTATGGCTACACCTTC.

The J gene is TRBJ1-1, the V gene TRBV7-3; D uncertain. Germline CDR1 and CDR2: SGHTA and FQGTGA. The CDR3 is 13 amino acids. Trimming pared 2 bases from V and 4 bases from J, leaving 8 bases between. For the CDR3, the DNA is TGTGCCAGCAGCTTATCGGTCGGCACTGAAGCTTTCTTT. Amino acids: CASSLSVGTEAFF. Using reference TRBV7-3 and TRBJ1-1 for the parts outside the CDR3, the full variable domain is GAGVSQTPSNKVTEKGKYVELRCDPISGHTALYWYRQSLGQGPEFLIYFQGTGAADDSGLPNDRFFAVRPEGSVSTLKIQRTERGDSAVYLCASSLSVGTEAFFGQGTRLTVV.

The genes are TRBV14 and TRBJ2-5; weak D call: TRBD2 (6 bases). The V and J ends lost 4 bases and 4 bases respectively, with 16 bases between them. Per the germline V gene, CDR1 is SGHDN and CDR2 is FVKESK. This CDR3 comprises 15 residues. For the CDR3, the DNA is TGTGCCAGCAGCCGAGGAGGGCAGACAAGAGAGACCCAGTACTTC. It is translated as CASSRGGQTRETQYF.

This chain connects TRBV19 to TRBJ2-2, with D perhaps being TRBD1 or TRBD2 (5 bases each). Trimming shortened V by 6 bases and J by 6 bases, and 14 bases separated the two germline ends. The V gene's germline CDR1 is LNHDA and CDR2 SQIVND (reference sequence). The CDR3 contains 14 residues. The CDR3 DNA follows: TGTGCCAGTAGGAGGGGCGGACCTCCCGGGGAGCTGTTTTTT. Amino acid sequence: CASRRGGPPGELFF.

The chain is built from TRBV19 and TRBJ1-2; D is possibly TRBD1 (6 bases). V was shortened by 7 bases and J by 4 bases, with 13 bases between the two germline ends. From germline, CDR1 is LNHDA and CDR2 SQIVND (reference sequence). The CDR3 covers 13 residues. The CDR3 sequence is CASTLDRSYGYTF. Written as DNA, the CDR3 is TGTGCCAGTACCCTGGACAGAAGCTATGGCTACACCTTC.

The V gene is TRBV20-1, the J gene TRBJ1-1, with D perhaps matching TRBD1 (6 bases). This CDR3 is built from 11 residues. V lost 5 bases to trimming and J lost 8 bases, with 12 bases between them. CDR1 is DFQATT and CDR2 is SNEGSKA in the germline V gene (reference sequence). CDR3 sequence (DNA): TGCAGTGCTTCTACTACAGGGGAAGCTTTCTTT. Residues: CSASTTGEAFF.

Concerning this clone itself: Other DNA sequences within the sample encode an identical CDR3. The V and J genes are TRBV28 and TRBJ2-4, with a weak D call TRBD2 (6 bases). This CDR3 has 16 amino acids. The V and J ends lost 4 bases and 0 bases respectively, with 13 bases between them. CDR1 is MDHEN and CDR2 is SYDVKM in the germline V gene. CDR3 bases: TGTGCCAGCAGTTCAGGCGGGGCCGGAGCCAAAAACATTCAGTACTTC. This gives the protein CASSSGGAGAKNIQYF.

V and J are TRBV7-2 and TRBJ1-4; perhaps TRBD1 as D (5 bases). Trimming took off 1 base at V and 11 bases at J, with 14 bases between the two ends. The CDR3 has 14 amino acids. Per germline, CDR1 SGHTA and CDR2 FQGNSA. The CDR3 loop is CASSLGRRGDKLFF. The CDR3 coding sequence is TGTGCCAGCAGCTTAGGCCGGAGGGGTGATAAACTGTTTTTT.

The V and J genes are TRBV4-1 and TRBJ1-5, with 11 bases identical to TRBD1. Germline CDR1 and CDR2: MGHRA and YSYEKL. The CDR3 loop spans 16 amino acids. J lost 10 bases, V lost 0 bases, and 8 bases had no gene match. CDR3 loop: CASSQDPGQGARPQHF. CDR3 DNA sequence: TGCGCCAGCAGCCAAGATCCCGGACAGGGGGCAAGACCCCAGCATTTT.

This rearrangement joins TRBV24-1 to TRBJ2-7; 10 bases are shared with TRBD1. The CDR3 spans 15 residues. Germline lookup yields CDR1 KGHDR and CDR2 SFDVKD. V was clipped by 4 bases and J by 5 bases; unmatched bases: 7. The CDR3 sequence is CATSDPGTGEDEQYF. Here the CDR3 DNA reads TGTGCCACCAGTGACCCCGGGACAGGGGAGGACGAGCAGTACTTC.

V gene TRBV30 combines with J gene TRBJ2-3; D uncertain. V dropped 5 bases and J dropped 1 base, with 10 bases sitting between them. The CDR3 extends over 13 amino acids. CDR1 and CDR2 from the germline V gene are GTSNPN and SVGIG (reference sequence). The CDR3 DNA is TGTGCCTGGGTCCTTCAGGGCACAGATACGCAGTATTTT. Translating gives CAWVLQGTDTQYF.

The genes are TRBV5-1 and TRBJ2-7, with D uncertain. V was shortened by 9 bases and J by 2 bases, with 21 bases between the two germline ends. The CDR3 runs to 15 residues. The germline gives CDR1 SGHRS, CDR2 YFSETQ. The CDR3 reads CATAPLASATYEQYF. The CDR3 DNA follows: TGCGCCACCGCTCCGTTGGCTAGTGCGACCTACGAGCAGTACTTC.

CDR3 loop: CASSISRNTGELFF. CDR3 sequence (DNA): TGTGCCAGTAGTATTTCGAGGAACACCGGGGAGCTGTTTTTT. The chain has TRBV19 and TRBJ2-2; D not resolved. Germline loops: CDR1 LNHDA, CDR2 SQIVND (reference sequence). Deletions cut 3 bases from V and 1 base from J, with 6 bases between. The CDR3 consists of 14 residues.

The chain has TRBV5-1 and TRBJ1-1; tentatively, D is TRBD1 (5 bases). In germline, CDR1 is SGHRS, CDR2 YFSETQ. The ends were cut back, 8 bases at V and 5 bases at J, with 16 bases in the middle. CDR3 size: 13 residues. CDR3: CASAEGLGTEAFF. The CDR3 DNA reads TGCGCCAGTGCAGAGGGGCTGGGAACTGAAGCTTTCTTT.

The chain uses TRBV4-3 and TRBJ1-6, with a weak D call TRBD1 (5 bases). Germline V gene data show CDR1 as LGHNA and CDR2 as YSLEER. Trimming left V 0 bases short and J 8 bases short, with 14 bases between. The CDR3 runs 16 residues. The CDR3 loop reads CASSQDKLGVHSPLHF. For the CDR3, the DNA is TGCGCCAGCAGCCAAGACAAACTGGGGGTACATTCACCCCTCCACTTT.

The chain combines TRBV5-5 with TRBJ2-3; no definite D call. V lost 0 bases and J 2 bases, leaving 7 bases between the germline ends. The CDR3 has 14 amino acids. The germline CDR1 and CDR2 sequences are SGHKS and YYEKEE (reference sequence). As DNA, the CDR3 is TGTGCCAGCAGCTTGGCGGCTGCCACAGATACGCAGTATTTT. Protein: CASSLAAATDTQYF.

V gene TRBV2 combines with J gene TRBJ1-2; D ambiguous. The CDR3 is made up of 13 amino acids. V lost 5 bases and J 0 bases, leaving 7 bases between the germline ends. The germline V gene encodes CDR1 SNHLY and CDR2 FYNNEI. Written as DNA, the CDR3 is TGTGCCAGCAGTCAACAGCCTAACTATGGCTACACCTTC. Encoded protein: CASSQQPNYGYTF.

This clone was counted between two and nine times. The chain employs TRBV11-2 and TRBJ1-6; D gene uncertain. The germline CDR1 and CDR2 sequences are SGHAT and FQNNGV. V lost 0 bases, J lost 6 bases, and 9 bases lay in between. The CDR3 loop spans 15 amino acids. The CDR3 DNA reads TGTGCCAGCAGCTTAGAGGCGAACAGTAATTCACCCCTCCACTTT. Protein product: CASSLEANSNSPLHF.

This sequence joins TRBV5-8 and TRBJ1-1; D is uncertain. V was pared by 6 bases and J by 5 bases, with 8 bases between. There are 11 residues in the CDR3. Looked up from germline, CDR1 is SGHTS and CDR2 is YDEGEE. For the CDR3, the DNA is TGTGCCAGCAAGGGTCGAACTGAAGCTTTCTTT. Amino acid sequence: CASKGRTEAFF.

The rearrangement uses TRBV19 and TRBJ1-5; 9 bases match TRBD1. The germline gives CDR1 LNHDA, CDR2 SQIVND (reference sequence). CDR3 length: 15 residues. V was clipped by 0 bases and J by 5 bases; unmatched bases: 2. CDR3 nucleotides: TGTGCCAGTAGTATAGAGACAGGGGGTTATCAGCCCCAGCATTTT. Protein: CASSIETGGYQPQHF. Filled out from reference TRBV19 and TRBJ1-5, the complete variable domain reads DGGITQSPKYLFRKEGQNVTLSCEQNLNHDAMYWYRQDPGQGLRLIYYSQIVNDFQKGDIAEGYSVSREKKESFPLTVTSAQKNPTAFYLCASSIETGGYQPQHFGDGTRLSIL.